A selection of T cell receptor beta chains follows, all from one sample in a study of blood T cell repertoires in COVID-19. TCRdb's table, derived via immunoSEQ multiplex PCR, lists solely in-frame clones and lacks some. The table records approximately 260,000 clones, about 85% of them present only once. Sequencing was carried out using peripheral blood. These receptors all come from a man in his sixties who had recovered from COVID-19. CDR3s include the opening cysteine and the closing phenylalanine or tryptophan. The D gene is left open where the match is weak. For some rows the clone size is stated as once, few or many, or as a class when expanded; others skip it.

clone size,D gene,V gene,J gene,CDR3 protein,CDR3 DNA
once,NA,TRBV19,TRBJ1-5,CASSKEGKNPQHF,TGTGCCAGTAGTAAGGAGGGTAAAAACCCCCAGCATTTT
NA,NA,TRBV5-1,TRBJ2-2,CASSLGQSTGELFF,TGCGCCAGCAGCTTGGGACAGTCCACCGGGGAGCTGTTTTTT
NA,NA,TRBV7-8,TRBJ1-5,CASSLGLNQPQHF,TGTGCCAGCAGCTTAGGTCTAAATCAGCCCCAGCATTTT
once,NA,TRBV3-1/TRBV3-2,TRBJ2-7,CASSQGAYEQYF,TGTGCCAGCAGCCAAGGGGCTTACGAGCAGTACTTC
NA,NA,TRBV4-2,TRBJ1-4,CASSLGRGSTNEKLFF,TGTGCCAGCAGCCTGGGCAGGGGTTCAACTAATGAAAAACTGTTTTTT
once,NA,TRBV28,TRBJ2-5,CASSLHGETQYF,TGTGCCAGCAGTTTACACGGTGAGACCCAGTACTTC
NA,NA,TRBV14,TRBJ2-3,CASSQIVGGPSDTQYF,TGTGCCAGCAGCCAAATAGTGGGGGGGCCATCAGATACGCAGTATTTT
NA,TRBD2,TRBV30,TRBJ2-1,CAWSGLAGYNEQFF,TGTGCCTGGAGTGGACTAGCGGGCTACAATGAGCAGTTCTTC
NA,NA,TRBV9,TRBJ2-5,CASSVGFRGRETQYF,TGTGCCAGCAGCGTAGGTTTCAGGGGTAGGGAGACCCAGTACTTC
once,TRBD2,TRBV18,TRBJ2-1,CASSPFGGDNEQFF,TGTGCCAGCTCACCCTTCGGGGGGGACAATGAGCAGTTCTTC
NA,NA,TRBV6-5,TRBJ1-1,CASSYRRDNEAFF,TGTGCCAGCAGTTACAGGAGGGATAATGAAGCTTTCTTT
NA,NA,TRBV12-3/TRBV12-4,TRBJ2-1,CASSRNEQFF,TGTGCCAGCAGTCGTAATGAGCAGTTCTTC
NA,NA,TRBV10-3,TRBJ2-4,CAISDPGLPGNIQYF,TGTGCCATCAGTGACCCGGGACTCCCAGGAAACATTCAGTACTTC
NA,NA,TRBV29-1,TRBJ2-4,CSVAQGGGIQYF,TGCAGCGTTGCCCAGGGAGGTGGCATTCAGTACTTC
few,NA,TRBV5-1,TRBJ2-7,CASTQGGGTYEQYF,TGCGCCAGCACCCAGGGGGGCGGAACCTACGAGCAGTACTTC
NA,TRBD1,TRBV28,TRBJ1-2,CASRSPTPGQGLGYTF,TGTGCCAGCAGATCTCCTACCCCGGGACAGGGTTTAGGCTACACCTTC
NA,TRBD1,TRBV5-5,TRBJ2-2,CASSWTGWSTGELFF,TGTGCCAGCAGCTGGACAGGGTGGAGCACCGGGGAGCTGTTTTTT
NA,NA,TRBV12-5,TRBJ1-2,CASGLPPGGYTF,TGTGCTAGTGGTTTGCCCCCAGGGGGCTACACCTTC
once,NA,TRBV6-5,TRBJ1-2,CASRGALGYGYTF,TGTGCCAGCAGGGGGGCGCTTGGCTATGGCTACACCTTC
NA,NA,TRBV29-1,TRBJ2-6,CSVEDRGSPGANVLTF,TGCAGCGTTGAAGATAGAGGGAGCCCTGGGGCCAACGTCCTGACTTTC
NA,NA,TRBV7-6,TRBJ1-6,CASSLEVRSALHF,TGTGCCAGCAGCTTAGAAGTCAGATCAGCCCTCCACTTT
NA,TRBD1,TRBV10-3,TRBJ2-7,CAISRTGRTYEQYF,TGTGCCATCAGTCGGACAGGGAGAACCTACGAGCAGTACTTC
NA,NA,TRBV3-1/TRBV3-2,TRBJ1-6,CASSQGRVSSYNSPLHF,TGTGCCAGCAGCCAAGGTCGGGTTAGCTCCTATAATTCACCCCTCCACTTT
NA,TRBD1,TRBV24-1,TRBJ2-2,CATSGGGADTGELFF,TGTGCCACCAGTGGAGGGGGCGCTGATACCGGGGAGCTGTTTTTT
NA,NA,TRBV7-9,TRBJ1-4,CASSFILADEKLFF,TGTGCCAGCAGCTTTATTCTGGCTGATGAAAAACTGTTTTTT